The 2 T cell receptor beta chains below all came from one sample that was sequenced in a study of T cells in Graves' hyperthyroidism and ophthalmopathy. There were TCR beta CDR3 regions amplified from RNA transcripts. Carried out on the TCR CDR3, a first-round RT-PCR used the HTBI primer set. TCRdb ran MiXCR on the multiplex PCR reads and lists one entry per CDR3 protein. The sample records about 360,000 distinct CDR3 sequences, around 25% being singletons. The material sequenced was blood. These receptors all come from a man aged 45-60 years with Graves' hyperthyroidism.

This clonotype was counted ten times or more. The rearrangement links TRBV27 to TRBJ2-3, with TRBD2 as a possible D gene (5 bases). The CDR3 runs to 17 residues. V lost 4 bases and J lost 0, with 17 bases in between. In germline, CDR1 is MNHEY, CDR2 SMNVEV (reference sequence). This CDR3 is CASSSFPGGPSTDTQYF. In DNA, the CDR3 is TGTGCCAGCAGTTCTTTCCCAGGCGGGCCTAGCACAGATACGCAGTATTTT.

This chain connects TRBV9 to TRBJ2-1; no clear D gene. The germline V and J ends were trimmed by 0 bases and 7 bases, with 11 bases remaining between them. The CDR3 has 14 amino acids. Germline loops: CDR1 SGDLS, CDR2 YYNGEE. Here the CDR3 reads CASSVVAMSNEQFF. CDR3 in DNA: TGTGCCAGCAGCGTAGTGGCAATGAGTAATGAGCAGTTCTTC. The whole variable domain, filled in from reference TRBV9 and TRBJ2-1, reads DSGVTQTPKHLITATGQRVTLRCSPRSGDLSVYWYQQSLDQGLQFLIQYYNGEERAKGNILERFSAQQFPDLHSELNLSSLELGDSALYFCASSVVAMSNEQFFGPGTRLTVL.